What follows are 30 T cell receptor beta chains derived from one specimen sequenced in a study of T cells in localized non-small cell lung cancer. Assay: immunoSEQ multiplex PCR; the TCRdb copy retains only in-frame clones and omits some. The sample includes tens of thousands of clones, 80% to 90% seen only once; the top ten take approximately 13%. Specimen: peripheral blood, collected before any cancer treatment. The source is a female donor over 55 with stage I lung adenocarcinoma.

The rearrangement links TRBV10-1 to TRBJ2-3, with D perhaps given as TRBD1 or TRBD2 (5 bases each). CDR1 and CDR2 (germline): WNHNN, SYGVQD (reference sequence). Trimming left V 4 bases short and J 2 bases short, with 16 bases between. The CDR3 covers 16 residues. In DNA, the CDR3 is TGCGCCAGCAGTGGGCACCCGGGACCGGCCACAGATACGCAGTATTTT. It specifies CASSGHPGPATDTQYF.

The V call is TRBV18, the J call TRBJ2-2; D ambiguous. This CDR3 is 13 amino acids long. Deletions cut 2 bases from V and 3 bases from J, with 4 bases between. The germline gives CDR1 KGHSH, CDR2 LQKENI. The chain's CDR3 is CASSPGYTGELFF. The DNA of the CDR3 is TGTGCCAGCTCACCAGGCTACACCGGGGAGCTGTTTTTT.

This chain links TRBV5-5 with TRBJ2-1; 13 positions match TRBD2. Unmatched junction bases numbered 9, after V lost 3 bases and J lost 15 bases. Looked up from germline, CDR1 is SGHKS and CDR2 is YYEKEE (reference sequence). The CDR3 sequence is 14 residues long. The CDR3 is CASSWAGTSGITFF. CDR3 nucleotide sequence: TGTGCCAGCAGCTGGGCCGGGACTAGCGGGATTACGTTCTTC.

The V call is TRBV28, the J call TRBJ1-2; D gene uncertain. Germline CDR1 and CDR2: MDHEN and SYDVKM. CDR3 length: 15 residues. Trimming took off 1 base at V and 8 bases at J, with 17 bases between the two ends. This CDR3 is CASSLSSPPLRGYTF. The CDR3 bases are TGTGCCAGCAGTTTATCGTCTCCTCCACTAAGGGGCTACACCTTC.

V gene TRBV11-2 combines with J gene TRBJ1-3; possibly TRBD1 for D (5 bases). The CDR3 has 13 amino acids. V lost 5 bases and J lost 8, with 13 bases in between. Germline V lookup: CDR1 SGHAT, CDR2 FQNNGV. In DNA, the CDR3 is TGTGCCAGCAGCCTATCCCAGGGCTACACCATATATTTT. This encodes CASSLSQGYTIYF.

The chain joins TRBV15 to TRBJ1-2; D is undetermined. The CDR3 has 12 amino acids. The germline gives CDR1 LNHNV, CDR2 YYDKDF (reference sequence). V gave up 0 bases and J gave up 6 bases, with 5 bases separating them. CDR3 DNA: TGTGCCACCAGCAGAGACTGGAATGGCTACACCTTC. Translated, it gives CATSRDWNGYTF.

The genes are TRBV11-2 and TRBJ2-7; D ambiguous. Trimming took off 2 bases at V and 5 bases at J, with 10 bases between the two ends. Germline values: CDR1 SGHAT, CDR2 FQNNGV. The CDR3 contains 13 residues. Here the CDR3 reads CASSLSYGNEQYF. Written as DNA, the CDR3 is TGTGCCAGCAGCTTAAGTTATGGAAACGAGCAGTACTTC. The full variable domain, its missing parts supplied by reference TRBV11-2 and TRBJ2-7, is EAGVAQSPRYKIIEKRQSVAFWCNPISGHATLYWYQQILGQGPKLLIQFQNNGVVDDSQLPKDRFSAERLKGVDSTLKIQPAKLEDSAVYLCASSLSYGNEQYFGPGTRLTVT.

This rearrangement joins TRBV19 to TRBJ1-2; D uncertain. The germline CDR1 and CDR2 sequences are LNHDA and SQIVND (reference sequence). V gave up 7 bases and J gave up 7 bases, with 22 bases separating them. This CDR3 has 15 residues. The CDR3 sequence: CASTPGVRAVSGYTF. The CDR3 DNA follows: TGTGCCAGTACCCCCGGGGTAAGGGCTGTGAGTGGCTACACCTTC.

The rearrangement links TRBV6-6 to TRBJ2-5; TRBD1 or TRBD2 may be the D gene (6 bases each). V was clipped by 7 bases and J by 4 bases, with 16 bases between them. The V gene's germline CDR1 is MNHNY and CDR2 SVGAGI (reference sequence). This CDR3 region has 14 residues. CDR3 sequence reads: CASNKNGGRETQYF. The CDR3, as DNA: TGTGCCAGCAACAAAAACGGGGGCAGAGAGACCCAGTACTTC.

The chain uses TRBV12-5 and TRBJ1-3; D gene unclear. V was clipped by 0 bases and J by 2 bases, with 8 bases between them. This CDR3 is built from 15 residues. Per the germline V gene, CDR1 is LGHNT and CDR2 is FRNRAP. The CDR3 region has the DNA TGTGCTAGTGGTTTGGTATCTAATACTGGAAACACCATATATTTT. This translates into CASGLVSNTGNTIYF. Supplemented by reference TRBV12-5 and TRBJ1-3, the full variable domain reads DARVTQTPRHKVTEMGQEVTMRCQPILGHNTVFWYRQTMMQGLELLAYFRNRAPLDDSGMPKDRFSAEMPDATLATLKIQPSEPRDSAVYFCASGLVSNTGNTIYFGEGSWLTVV.

The chain recombines TRBV6-5 with TRBJ2-2; D not certain. This CDR3 spans 13 amino acids. Trimming took 6 bases from V and 9 from J, leaving 14 bases between them. The germline gives CDR1 MNHEY, CDR2 SVGAGI. CDR3 in amino acids: CASRSDLRRELFF. CDR3 bases: TGTGCCAGCAGATCCGACCTGAGGCGGGAGCTGTTTTTT.

The gene calls are TRBV7-3 and TRBJ2-5, with no clear D. V was cut by 6 bases and J by 12 bases, with 14 bases left in between. The CDR3 extends over 11 amino acids. CDR1 and CDR2 from the germline V gene are SGHTA and FQGTGA. The CDR3 sequence is CASSPKTVKYF. Here the CDR3 DNA reads TGTGCCAGCAGTCCCAAGACCGTAAAGTACTTC.

This chain joins TRBV27 and TRBJ1-2; D remains ambiguous. Per germline, CDR1 MNHEY and CDR2 SMNVEV (reference sequence). CDR3 length: 9 amino acids. V was pared by 7 bases and J by 7 bases, with 4 bases between. CDR3 protein: CASTSGYTF. The CDR3 DNA reads as TGTGCCAGCACAAGTGGCTACACCTTC.

The chain recombines TRBV5-1 with TRBJ2-2, with 9 bases aligning to TRBD2. Germline V gives CDR1 SGHRS, CDR2 YFSETQ. The CDR3 has 15 residues. V trimming: 4 bases; J trimming: 5 bases; junction bases outside the gene matches: 6. The CDR3 DNA is TGCGCCAGCAGCGAGATAGCGGGAGCTACCGGGGAGCTGTTTTTT. Amino acid sequence: CASSEIAGATGELFF.

Here the CDR3 DNA reads TGTGCCAGTAGTATAGGGGGGGTAAGCAATCAGCCCCAGCATTTT. Encoded protein: CASSIGGVSNQPQHF. The genes are TRBV19 and TRBJ1-5, with D perhaps matching TRBD1 (5 bases). The CDR3 extends over 15 amino acids. V lost 1 base, J lost 1 base, and 8 bases lay in between. Germline V gene sequence: CDR1 LNHDA, CDR2 SQIVND (reference sequence).

This chain links TRBV7-9 with TRBJ1-2, with 7 bases fitting TRBD1. Germline V lookup: CDR1 SEHNR, CDR2 FQNEAQ (reference sequence). V was pared by 6 bases and J by 4 bases, with 5 bases of the junction left unmatched. This CDR3 has 13 residues. The CDR3 reads CASSFRQGYGYTF. For the CDR3, the DNA is TGTGCCAGCAGTTTTAGACAGGGCTATGGCTACACCTTC.

This clone was counted once. The chain is built from TRBV11-2 and TRBJ2-3; tentatively, D is TRBD2 (7 bases). Germline V gene data show CDR1 as SGHAT and CDR2 as FQNNGV. There are 16 residues in the CDR3. V lost 0 bases, J lost 3 bases, and 13 bases lay in between. The CDR3 here is CASSLDGAGATDTQYF. CDR3 DNA: TGTGCCAGCAGCTTAGATGGGGCGGGGGCTACAGATACGCAGTATTTT.

V usage is TRBV6-1 and J usage is TRBJ2-5, with TRBD1 matching over 8 bases. CDR3 size: 15 residues. Per germline, CDR1 MNHNS and CDR2 SASEGT. V was pared by 4 bases and J by 5 bases, with 9 bases of the junction left unmatched. Written as DNA, the CDR3 is TGTGCCAGCAGTGCCTTCCAGGGGGCCGGTGAGACCCAGTACTTC. Translating it yields CASSAFQGAGETQYF.

The chain combines TRBV5-4 with TRBJ2-1, with 10 bases lining up with TRBD2. The V segment lost 2 bases and the J segment 8 bases; nucleotides outside the gene matches: 7. Looked up from germline, CDR1 is SGHNT and CDR2 is YYREEE (reference sequence). The CDR3 consists of 15 residues. CDR3 nucleotides: TGTGCCAGCAGCTTTAGGCTAGCGGGAGACGATGAGCAGTTCTTC. This encodes CASSFRLAGDDEQFF.

This clone was counted between two and nine times. The gene calls are TRBV29-1 and TRBJ2-1, with 8 bases that match TRBD1. This CDR3 is built from 11 residues. Trimming took 6 bases from V and 8 from J; bases not matched to a gene: 3. Germline V gene lookup returns CDR1 SQVTM and CDR2 ANQGSEA. The chain's CDR3 is CSVRGRDEQFF. Here the CDR3 DNA reads TGCAGCGTCAGGGGGCGGGATGAGCAGTTCTTC.

The chain joins TRBV2 to TRBJ2-2, with D tentatively TRBD1 or TRBD2 (5 bases each). Germline lookup yields CDR1 SNHLY and CDR2 FYNNEI. Trimming stripped 4 bases from V and 5 bases from J, with 17 bases between. This CDR3 has 16 residues. DNA for the CDR3: TGTGCCAGCAGTGGAGGAGGCAGGGCTAGGACCGGGGAGCTGTTTTTT. Protein: CASSGGGRARTGELFF.

This chain connects TRBV18 to TRBJ1-3; D possibly corresponds to TRBD1 (6 bases). CDR1 is KGHSH and CDR2 is LQKENI in the germline V gene. The CDR3 runs 14 residues. V shed 2 bases and J shed 8 bases, with 13 bases lying between them. The CDR3 here is CASSPLAGADTIYF. The CDR3 DNA reads as TGTGCCAGCTCACCATTAGCAGGGGCGGACACCATATATTTT.

This clone showed up just once. The chain carries TRBV9 and TRBJ2-1, with 10 bases fitting TRBD2. Germline V lookup: CDR1 SGDLS, CDR2 YYNGEE. Trimming took 0 bases from V and 3 from J; bases not matched to a gene: 15. The CDR3 is 20 residues long. The CDR3 is CASSVGRGSGRAGVYNEQFF. The CDR3 DNA follows: TGTGCCAGCAGCGTAGGTCGGGGGAGCGGGAGGGCTGGCGTCTACAATGAGCAGTTCTTC.

The rearrangement links TRBV19 to TRBJ2-5, with 7 bases lining up with TRBD2. Germline V gene lookup returns CDR1 LNHDA and CDR2 SQIVND (reference sequence). This CDR3 comprises 16 residues. Trimming took 7 bases from V and 0 from J; bases not matched to a gene: 11. CDR3 coding DNA: TGTGCCAGTAAACGTGCCGGGGGGTCGTACCAAGAGACCCAGTACTTC. This sequence encodes CASKRAGGSYQETQYF.

The chain employs TRBV5-3 and TRBJ1-5, with D possibly TRBD1 on 6 matching bases. TRBV5-3 is filed as an ORF, its function uncertain. The CDR3 extends over 14 amino acids. The V end was cut by 8 bases, the J end by 3 bases, with 15 bases between. As DNA, the CDR3 is TGTGCCAGCAGCAACGGGACATTCAATCAGCCCCAGCATTTT. Translated, it gives CASSNGTFNQPQHF.

This chain joins TRBV7-9 and TRBJ1-1, with 7 bases that match TRBD1. Germline loops: CDR1 SEHNR, CDR2 FQNEAQ (reference sequence). V trimming: 1 base; J trimming: 4 bases; junction bases outside the gene matches: 18. The CDR3 loop spans 19 amino acids. This CDR3 reads CASSLGTLSVRGLGTEAFF. The CDR3 DNA reads as TGTGCCAGCAGCTTAGGGACCCTCTCCGTAAGGGGGCTCGGCACTGAAGCTTTCTTT.

The genes are TRBV5-1 and TRBJ2-3; D may be TRBD2 (6 bases). From germline, CDR1 is SGHRS and CDR2 YFSETQ. Deletions cut 4 bases from V and 1 base from J, with 16 bases between. CDR3 length: 16 residues. CDR3 DNA sequence: TGCGCCAGCAGCAGGACAAGGAGGGATGGCACAGATACGCAGTATTTT. Encoded protein: CASSRTRRDGTDTQYF. The whole variable domain, remainder taken from reference TRBV5-1 and TRBJ2-3, is KAGVTQTPRYLIKTRGQQVTLSCSPISGHRSVSWYQQTPGQGLQFLFEYFSETQRNKGNFPGRFSGRQFSNSRSEMNVSTLELGDSALYLCASSRTRRDGTDTQYFGPGTRLTVL.

The chain recombines TRBV7-5 with TRBJ2-7; the tabulated D call, TRBD1, remains unverified against the DNA. TRBV7-5 is an annotated pseudogene. CDR3 size: 18 residues. CDR3: CARSLVQPPGQATYEQYF. The CDR3 DNA sequence: TGTGCCAGAAGCTTAGTACAGCCGCCGGGACAGGCGACCTACGAGCAGTACTTC.

This clone was counted between two and nine times. This sequence joins TRBV7-9 and TRBJ1-2; D ambiguous. This CDR3 is 13 amino acids long. V lost 1 base, J lost 6 bases, and 9 bases lay in between. The germline V gene has CDR1 SEHNR and CDR2 FQNEAQ (reference sequence). This CDR3 is CASSLGGQHGYTF. The CDR3 nucleotides read TGTGCCAGCAGCTTAGGAGGGCAACATGGCTACACCTTC.

This clone has just one count. This chain uses TRBV11-2 with TRBJ2-1; 8 bases fit TRBD2. The CDR3 is made up of 15 amino acids. Germline V gene data show CDR1 as SGHAT and CDR2 as FQNNGV. Germline trimming cut 6 bases from V and 4 bases from J; bases unmatched to any gene: 8. The CDR3 loop is CASSPGTRSYNEQFF. CDR3 nucleotides: TGTGCCAGCAGTCCCGGGACTAGAAGTTACAATGAGCAGTTCTTC.